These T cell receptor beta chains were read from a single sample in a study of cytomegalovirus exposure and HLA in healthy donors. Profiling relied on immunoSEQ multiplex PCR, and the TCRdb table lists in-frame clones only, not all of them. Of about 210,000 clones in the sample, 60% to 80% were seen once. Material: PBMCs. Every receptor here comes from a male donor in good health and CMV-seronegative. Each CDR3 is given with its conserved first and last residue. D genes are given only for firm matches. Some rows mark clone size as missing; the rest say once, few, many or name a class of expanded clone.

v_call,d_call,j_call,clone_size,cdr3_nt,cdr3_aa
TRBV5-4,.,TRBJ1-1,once,TGTGCCAGCAGCCTGGAGAAAGAGCGCAAAACTGAAGCTTTCTTT,CASSLEKERKTEAFF
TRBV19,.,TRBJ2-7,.,TGTGCCAGTAGTACGCGACAGAGCTCCTACGAGCAGTACTTC,CASSTRQSSYEQYF
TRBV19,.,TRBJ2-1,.,TGTGCCAGTAGTATAGGCAGGGCGAATGAGCAGTTCTTC,CASSIGRANEQFF
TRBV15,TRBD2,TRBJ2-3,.,TGTGCCACCAGCAGAGGTAGCGGGAGCGGCACAGATACGCAGTATTTT,CATSRGSGSGTDTQYF
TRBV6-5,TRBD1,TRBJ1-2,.,TGTGCCAGCAGTTACTCGGGCGCGGACAGGTGGAATGGCTACACCTTC,CASSYSGADRWNGYTF
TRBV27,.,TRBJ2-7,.,TGTGCCAGCAGCGACAGGTTGAGCGAGCAGTACTTC,CASSDRLSEQYF
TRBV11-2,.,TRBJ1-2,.,TGTGCCAGCAGCTTAGATCATCGCGGTTACACCTTC,CASSLDHRGYTF
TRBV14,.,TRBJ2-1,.,TGTGCCAGCAGCTCCCACCGGGGCGGGGTCGACAATGAGCAGTTCTTC,CASSSHRGGVDNEQFF
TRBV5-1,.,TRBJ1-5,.,TGCGCCAGCAGCTACGACGGGATAAGCAATCAGCCCCAGCATTTT,CASSYDGISNQPQHF
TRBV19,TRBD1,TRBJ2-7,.,TGTGCCAGTAGGTTATCCGGGACAGGGTCCTACGAGCAGTACTTC,CASRLSGTGSYEQYF
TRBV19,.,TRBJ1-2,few,TGTGCCAGCATCCCCAGGGGAGGGTTGAACTATGGCTACACCTTC,CASIPRGGLNYGYTF
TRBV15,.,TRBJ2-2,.,TGTGCCACCAGCAGACAGGGCCACACCGGGGAGCTGTTTTTT,CATSRQGHTGELFF
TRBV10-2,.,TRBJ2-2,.,TGCGCCAGCGGATACGGCGGGGTCCCCGGGGAGCTGTTTTTT,CASGYGGVPGELFF
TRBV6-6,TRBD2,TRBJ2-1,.,TGTGCCAGCAGTATGGGGGGAGGGGCATACAATGAGCAGTTCTTC,CASSMGGGAYNEQFF
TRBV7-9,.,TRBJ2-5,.,TGTTCCAGCAGCTTATGGGGGCGGGGGGAGACCCAGTACTTC,CSSSLWGRGETQYF
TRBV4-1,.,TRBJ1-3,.,TGCGCCAGCAGCCAAGGAGGCAGGGGCTCCGGAAACACCATATATTTT,CASSQGGRGSGNTIYF
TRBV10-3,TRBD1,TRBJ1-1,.,TGTGCCATCGGGGGACAGGGTTGGGACACTGAAGCTTTCTTT,CAIGGQGWDTEAFF
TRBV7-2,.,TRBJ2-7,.,TGTGCCAGCAGCTTAGGTGGCGGGACTGGAGTCTACGAGCAGTACTTC,CASSLGGGTGVYEQYF
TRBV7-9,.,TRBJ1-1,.,TGTGCCAGCAGCTTCGTTGAGGACACTGAAGCTTTCTTT,CASSFVEDTEAFF
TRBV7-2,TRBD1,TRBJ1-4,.,TGTGCCAGCAGTAGCAGGGGGGTCTACGAAAAACTGTTTTTT,CASSSRGVYEKLFF
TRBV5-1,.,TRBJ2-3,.,TGCGCCAGCAGCTTGGGCGGGACGAGCACAGATACGCAGTATTTT,CASSLGGTSTDTQYF
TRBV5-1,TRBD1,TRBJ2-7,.,TGCGCCAGCAGCTTTCCGGGACAGGGACTGGAGCAGTACTTC,CASSFPGQGLEQYF
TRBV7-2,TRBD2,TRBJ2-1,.,TGTGCCAGCAGCTTCGGGACTAGCGGGATCAATGAGCAGTTCTTC,CASSFGTSGINEQFF
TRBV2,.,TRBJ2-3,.,TGTGCCAGCAGTGAAGGTGGCAGGGTCACAGATACGCAGTATTTT,CASSEGGRVTDTQYF
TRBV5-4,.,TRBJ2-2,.,TGTGCCAGCAGCCCCGCGCCGGGAAGGTCGAACACCGGGGAGCTGTTTTTT,CASSPAPGRSNTGELFF
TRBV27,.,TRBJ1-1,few,TGTGCCAGCAGTTTAAATCCGGCGGGTCCTGAAGCTTTCTTT,CASSLNPAGPEAFF
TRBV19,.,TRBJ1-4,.,TGTGCCAGTAGTACCTCAGGGGCTAATGAAAAACTGTTTTTT,CASSTSGANEKLFF
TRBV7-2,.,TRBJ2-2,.,TGTGCCAGCAGCTTAGCTGCCAGAGCGGCCGGGGAGCTGTTTTTT,CASSLAARAAGELFF
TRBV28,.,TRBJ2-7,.,TGTGCCAGCAGTTTCCAGGGTTTTAACGAGCAGTACTTC,CASSFQGFNEQYF
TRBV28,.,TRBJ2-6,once,TGTGCCAGCAGTCCGACAGGCCAGGGGCTAGGTGGGGCCAACGTCCTGACTTTC,CASSPTGQGLGGANVLTF
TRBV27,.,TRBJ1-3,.,TGTGCCAGCAGTTTTTCGAGGAGGCCGATCTCTGGAGACACCATATATTTT,CASSFSRRPISGDTIYF
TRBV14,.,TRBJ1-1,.,TGTGCCAGCAGCCAAGGTGGCAGGAACACTGAAGCTTTCTTT,CASSQGGRNTEAFF
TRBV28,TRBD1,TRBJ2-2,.,TGTGCCAGCAGTCCCTCCCGTTGGGACAGACAGAACACCGGGGAGCTGTTTTTT,CASSPSRWDRQNTGELFF
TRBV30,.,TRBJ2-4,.,TGTGCCTGGAGCCTCGGGTCGAACTTAGCCAAAAACATTCAGTACTTC,CAWSLGSNLAKNIQYF
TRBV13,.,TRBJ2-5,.,TGTGCCAGCAGCTTCCGGGAGACCCAGTACTTC,CASSFRETQYF
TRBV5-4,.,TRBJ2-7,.,TGTGCCAGCAGCCTGGATTATTCGGTCTCCTACGAGCAGTACTTC,CASSLDYSVSYEQYF
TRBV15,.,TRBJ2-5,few,TGTGCCACCAGCGGCGGATGGCGAGGTAGAGAGACCCAGTACTTC,CATSGGWRGRETQYF
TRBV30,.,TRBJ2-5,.,TGTGCCTGGAGTGGCCTTACAGGTGGGGAGACCCAGTACTTC,CAWSGLTGGETQYF
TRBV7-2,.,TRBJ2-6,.,TGTGCCAGCAGCTTAGAACTAGCTAGTGGGGCCAACGTCCTGACTTTC,CASSLELASGANVLTF
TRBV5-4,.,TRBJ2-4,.,TGTGCCAGCAGCCGGGAGGCGGGACAAAAAAACATTCAGTACTTC,CASSREAGQKNIQYF
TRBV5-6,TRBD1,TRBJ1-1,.,TGTGCCAGCAGTTTAACAGGGGTAGACACTGAAGCTTTCTTT,CASSLTGVDTEAFF
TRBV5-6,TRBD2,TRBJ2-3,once,TGTGCCAGCAGCTTGTGGACTAGCAGACGCACAGATACGCAGTATTTT,CASSLWTSRRTDTQYF
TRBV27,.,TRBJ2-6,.,TGTGCCAGCATGGGCGGGGATCTCGTCCTGACTTTC,CASMGGDLVLTF
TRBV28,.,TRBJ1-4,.,TGTGCCAGCAGTCCCTGGATACCAGGGACTAATGAAAAACTGTTTTTT,CASSPWIPGTNEKLFF
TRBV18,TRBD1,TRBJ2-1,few,TGTGCCAGCTCACCACCCCAGGGGGCGGGCAATGAGCAGTTCTTC,CASSPPQGAGNEQFF
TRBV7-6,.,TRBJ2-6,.,TGTGCCAGCAGCTTCACAGGGTTTACTGGGGCCAACGTCCTGACTTTC,CASSFTGFTGANVLTF
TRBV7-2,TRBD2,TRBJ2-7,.,TGTGCCAGCAGCTTAGCGCCTAGCGGGGGAGGGACTCACTACGAGCAGTACTTC,CASSLAPSGGGTHYEQYF
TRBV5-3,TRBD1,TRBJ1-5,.,TGTGCCAGAAGCAGGGGAGGAGGACAGGGGGAGGGTCAGCCCCAGCATTTT,CARSRGGGQGEGQPQHF
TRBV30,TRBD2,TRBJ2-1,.,TGTGCCTGGAGTGGGACTAGCGGAAACAATGAGCAGTTCTTC,CAWSGTSGNNEQFF
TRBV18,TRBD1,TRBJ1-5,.,TGTGCCAGCTCGTCGACAGGGGACCAGCCCCAGCATTTT,CASSSTGDQPQHF
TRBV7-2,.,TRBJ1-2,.,TGTGCCAGCAGCTCGAAGGCAGGGGACTATGGCTACACCTTC,CASSSKAGDYGYTF
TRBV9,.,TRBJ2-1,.,TGTGCCAGCAGTGGAGCCGGGAGTGAGCAGTTCTTC,CASSGAGSEQFF
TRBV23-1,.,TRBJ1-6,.,TGCGCCAGCAGTCAATCTCCGATTAGCTCCTATAATTCACCCCTCCACTTT,CASSQSPISSYNSPLHF
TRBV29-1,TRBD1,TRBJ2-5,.,TGCAGTGCAAACGGGGACAGGGGACAGCAAGAGACCCAGTACTTC,CSANGDRGQQETQYF
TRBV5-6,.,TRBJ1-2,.,TGTGCCAGCAGCCCCCGGGGGATAGGGCCCTATGGCTACACCTTC,CASSPRGIGPYGYTF
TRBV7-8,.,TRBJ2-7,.,TGTGCCAGCAGCCGGGAGAGACCTTACGAGCAGTACTTC,CASSRERPYEQYF
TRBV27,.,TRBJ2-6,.,TGTGCCAGCAGTTTATACGGGGCTGGGGCCAACGTCCTGACTTTC,CASSLYGAGANVLTF
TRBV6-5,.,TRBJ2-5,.,TGTGCCAGCAGTTCCCCTGCCGGGATCGGGGAGACCCAGTACTTC,CASSSPAGIGETQYF
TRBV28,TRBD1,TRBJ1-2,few,TGTGCCAGCAGTCCTGGACAGGGGTTTGGAGGCTACACCTTC,CASSPGQGFGGYTF
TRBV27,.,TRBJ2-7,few,TGTGCCAGCAGTTCAAATTACGAGCAGTACTTC,CASSSNYEQYF